The 25 T cell receptor beta chains below were found in one sample sequenced in a study of T cells in Graves' hyperthyroidism and ophthalmopathy (dated by TCRdb to the late 2010s). The library relied on multiplex PCR. The reads were generated on an Illumina HiSeq 2000. The TCR beta CDR3 regions were amplified from RNA transcripts. The first round of RT-PCR for the TCR CDR3 was performed with the HTBI primer set and the Qiagen OneStep RT-PCR kit. TCRdb reprocessed the public reads (quality trimming at Q25 with fastp, clone calling with MiXCR) and kept in-frame beta chains. Rows are combined by CDR3 protein, so each entry shows the most common genes and DNA. This sample gives a few hundred thousand distinct CDR3 sequences in total; around 20% of them show up just once. 26% of the sample comes from the top ten. Sequencing was performed on blood. Every receptor here comes from a man aged 18 to 29 with Graves' hyperthyroidism.

At least ten counts were recorded for this clonotype. The chain employs TRBV4-2 and TRBJ2-7, with TRBD1 as a possible D gene (6 bases). In germline, CDR1 is LGHNA, CDR2 YNFKEQ. Trimming removed 4 bases at V and 5 bases at J, with 18 bases between. The CDR3 extends over 15 amino acids. CDR3 sequence (DNA): TGTGCCAGCAGCCTTCAGGCAGCTCACAGGGACGAGCAGTACTTC. Encoded protein: CASSLQAAHRDEQYF.

This clonotype was seen repeatedly, ten times or more. The chain combines TRBV20-1 with TRBJ1-5, with D hard to call. Germline V lookup: CDR1 DFQATT, CDR2 SNEGSKA (reference sequence). Trimming shortened V by 1 base and J by 1 base, and 20 bases separated the two germline ends. The CDR3 is made up of 18 amino acids. The CDR3 nucleotides read TGCAGTGCTAGAGGCCAAATTCGGATCGGCCTGAGCAATCAGCCCCAGCATTTT. It specifies CSARGQIRIGLSNQPQHF.

This clonotype was counted ten times or more. This chain uses TRBV6-5 with TRBJ2-2, with D perhaps assigned TRBD1 or TRBD2 (5 bases each). Germline V gene lookup returns CDR1 MNHEY and CDR2 SVGAGI. V was trimmed by 2 bases and J by 8 bases, leaving 6 bases between them. This CDR3 contains 12 residues. The CDR3 coding sequence is TGTGCCAGCAGTTACGGGGGTGGGGAGCTGTTTTTT. The encoded protein is CASSYGGGELFF.

CDR3: CATSEQLAADTQYF. CDR3 sequence (DNA): TGTGCCACCAGTGAACAACTAGCAGCAGATACGCAGTATTTT. This chain uses TRBV24-1 with TRBJ2-3; a weak D match, TRBD2 (6 bases). Germline-derived CDR1 and CDR2 are KGHDR and SFDVKD. The CDR3 has 14 amino acids. Deletions cut 4 bases from V and 4 bases from J, with 11 bases between.

This clonotype appeared many times. CDR3 region: CATSIQGGSNQPQHF. The CDR3 nucleotides read TGTGCCACCAGCATCCAAGGGGGCAGCAATCAGCCCCAGCATTTT. The rearrangement uses TRBV15 and TRBJ1-5, with TRBD1 matching 7 bases. This CDR3 has 15 residues. V trimming: 4 bases; J trimming: 1 base; junction bases outside the gene matches: 4. CDR1 and CDR2 (germline): LNHNV, YYDKDF (reference sequence).

This chain connects TRBV6-1 to TRBJ2-2; 9 nucleotides match TRBD1. Per germline, CDR1 MNHNS and CDR2 SASEGT. Losses at the gene ends were 1 base for V and 4 bases for J; bases not matched to a gene: 1. This CDR3 is built from 15 residues. The CDR3 sequence is CASSEEGQGTGELFF. The CDR3 nucleotides are TGTGCCAGCAGTGAAGAGGGACAGGGCACCGGGGAGCTGTTTTTT.

This clonotype was found many times. The J gene is TRBJ2-5, the V gene TRBV27, with TRBD1 matching 10 bases. The germline V gene has CDR1 MNHEY and CDR2 SMNVEV (reference sequence). The V gene end was trimmed by 6 bases and the J gene end by 5 bases; junction bases not matched to a gene: 6. CDR3 length: 14 residues. CDR3 sequence reads: CASSPGQGSETQYF. Written as DNA, the CDR3 is TGTGCCAGCAGCCCGGGACAGGGGTCGGAGACCCAGTACTTC.

This clonotype was detected ten times or more. The V call is TRBV27, the J call TRBJ2-7; D is uncertain. V dropped 3 bases and J dropped 5 bases, with 11 bases sitting between them. Germline CDR1 reads MNHEY; CDR2 reads SMNVEV (reference sequence). The CDR3 covers 13 residues. The CDR3 bases are TGTGCCAGCAGTTTTTACCCGCGCCACGAGCAGTACTTC. This encodes CASSFYPRHEQYF.

This clonotype was seen repeatedly, ten times or more. The rearrangement links TRBV14 to TRBJ1-1; the match to TRBD1 covers 7 bases. The CDR3 sequence is 15 residues long. CDR1 SGHDN and CDR2 FVKESK come from the germline V gene. V shed 4 bases and J 5 bases; nucleotides not matched to a gene: 10. This CDR3 is CASSPPGGGFTEAFF. The CDR3 region has the DNA TGTGCCAGCAGCCCACCAGGGGGGGGATTTACTGAAGCTTTCTTT.

This clonotype turned up a few times. V and J are TRBV28 and TRBJ1-5, with D unresolved. The CDR3 is 15 amino acids. V lost 2 bases and J lost 1, with 9 bases in between. CDR1 MDHEN and CDR2 SYDVKM come from the germline V gene. In nucleotides, the CDR3 is TGTGCCAGCAGTTTAAGTCACTCGAGCAATCAGCCCCAGCATTTT. As protein: CASSLSHSSNQPQHF.

This clonotype showed up many times. The gene calls are TRBV14 and TRBJ2-7; TRBD1 is a possible D gene (5 bases). The CDR3 is made up of 15 amino acids. CDR1 is SGHDN, CDR2 FVKESK, per germline. Trimming stripped 1 base from V and 3 bases from J, with 13 bases between. For the CDR3, the DNA is TGTGCCAGCAGCCAAGGCGCAGGGATACTCTACGAGCAGTACTTC. It specifies CASSQGAGILYEQYF.

At least ten counts were recorded for this clonotype. The chain employs TRBV9 and TRBJ2-2; a possible D gene is TRBD2 (6 bases). The CDR3 runs to 16 residues. Trimming stripped 3 bases from V and 5 bases from J, with 17 bases between. Germline V gives CDR1 SGDLS, CDR2 YYNGEE. CDR3 coding DNA: TGTGCCAGCAGCGCTGAGACTAGTAGACGGACCGGGGAGCTGTTTTTT. Translating gives CASSAETSRRTGELFF.

In its sample, this clonotype was seen a few times. J is TRBJ1-1 and V is TRBV19, with TRBD1 as a possible D gene (5 bases). Trimming removed 7 bases at V and 6 bases at J, with 12 bases between. The CDR3 is made up of 12 amino acids. Germline V gene sequence: CDR1 LNHDA, CDR2 SQIVND (reference sequence). The CDR3, as DNA: TGTGCCAGTACTCAGGGAATAGCTGAAGCTTTCTTT. Amino acids: CASTQGIAEAFF. Supplemented by reference TRBV19 and TRBJ1-1, the full variable domain reads DGGITQSPKYLFRKEGQNVTLSCEQNLNHDAMYWYRQDPGQGLRLIYYSQIVNDFQKGDIAEGYSVSREKKESFPLTVTSAQKNPTAFYLCASTQGIAEAFFGQGTRLTVV.

The chain links TRBV11-2 to TRBJ2-2; 8 bases line up with TRBD1. Per the germline V gene, CDR1 is SGHAT and CDR2 is FQNNGV. J lost 0 bases, V lost 6 bases, and 6 bases had no gene match. The CDR3 has 16 amino acids. CDR3 nucleotides: TGTGCCAGCAGACTTACAGGGGGTTCGAACACCGGGGAGCTGTTTTTT. Translated: CASRLTGGSNTGELFF. Full variable domain (outside the CDR3, taken from reference TRBV11-2 and TRBJ2-2): EAGVAQSPRYKIIEKRQSVAFWCNPISGHATLYWYQQILGQGPKLLIQFQNNGVVDDSQLPKDRFSAERLKGVDSTLKIQPAKLEDSAVYLCASRLTGGSNTGELFFGEGSRLTVL.

This clonotype was recorded at least ten times. The chain is built from TRBV12-3 or TRBV12-4 and TRBJ2-7, with 9 bases identical to TRBD1. The CDR3 is 15 residues long. V trimming: 3 bases; J trimming: 6 bases; junction bases outside the gene matches: 9. The DNA of the CDR3 is TGTGCCAGCAGTTTGGTCGGGGACAGGGCGTTCGAGCAGTACTTC. It encodes CASSLVGDRAFEQYF.

This clonotype has ten or more counts. The chain links TRBV11-2 to TRBJ1-2; D not resolved. V gave up 0 bases and J gave up 8 bases, with 10 bases separating them. The length of the CDR3 is 13 residues. The germline CDR1 and CDR2 sequences are SGHAT and FQNNGV. CDR3 protein: CASSLDSFSGYTF. The CDR3 region has the DNA TGTGCCAGCAGCTTAGATTCATTTTCCGGCTACACCTTC.

This clonotype was counted at least ten times. This chain uses TRBV4-1 with TRBJ2-5, with 7 bases aligning to TRBD2. V dropped 3 bases and J dropped 3; count of bases not matched to a gene: 1. Germline CDR1 is MGHRA and CDR2 is YSYEKL. The CDR3 contains 13 residues. The DNA for the CDR3 is TGCGCCAGCAGCCAGGGGGGGGAAGAGACCCAGTACTTC. Translation: CASSQGGEETQYF.

This clonotype was counted ten times or more. V gene TRBV11-2 combines with J gene TRBJ2-2; D may be TRBD1 or TRBD2 (5 bases each). The length of the CDR3 is 16 residues. Trimming removed 0 bases from V and 2 bases from J, with 10 bases in between. Germline CDR1 SGHAT, CDR2 FQNNGV. CDR3 loop: CASSLDRGYNTGELFF. The CDR3 nucleotides are TGTGCCAGCAGCTTAGATCGGGGCTACAACACCGGGGAGCTGTTTTTT.

The gene calls are TRBV6-1 and TRBJ1-2; the match to TRBD1 covers 7 bases. Germline V gene data show CDR1 as MNHNS and CDR2 as SASEGT. The CDR3 extends over 15 amino acids. V shed 3 bases and J 7 bases; nucleotides not matched to a gene: 11. CDR3 region: CASSDLGGRRSGYTF. The CDR3 bases are TGTGCCAGCAGTGATCTAGGGGGCCGGCGTAGTGGCTACACCTTC.

A few counts support this clonotype. This chain connects TRBV2 to TRBJ2-7; TRBD1 agrees at 7 bases. The CDR3 totals 14 residues. Trimming took 7 bases from V and 4 from J; bases not matched to a gene: 10. Looked up from germline, CDR1 is SNHLY and CDR2 is FYNNEI. The CDR3 here is CASIHRGEGYEQYF. The DNA of the CDR3 is TGTGCCAGCATTCACAGGGGAGAAGGTTACGAGCAGTACTTC. Based on the CDR3 plus reference TRBV2 and TRBJ2-7, the full variable domain is EPEVTQTPSHQVTQMGQEVILRCVPISNHLYFYWYRQILGQKVEFLVSFYNNEISEKSEIFDDQFSVERPDGSNFTLKIRSTKLEDSAMYFCASIHRGEGYEQYFGPGTRLTVT.

This clonotype was counted many times. The gene calls are TRBV19 and TRBJ1-1, with 8 bases fitting TRBD1. From germline, CDR1 is LNHDA and CDR2 SQIVND (reference sequence). The CDR3 has 16 amino acids. The junction had 12 bases not matched to a gene; V was cut back by 5 bases and J by 4 bases. The CDR3 loop reads CASSPTDRGPITEAFF. The CDR3 DNA sequence: TGTGCCAGTAGTCCTACAGACAGGGGCCCCATCACTGAAGCTTTCTTT.

This clonotype was picked up many times. This chain joins TRBV9 and TRBJ2-5; no definite D call. Between the trimmed V and J ends, which lost 0 bases and 5 bases, there was a span of 20 bases. Germline loops: CDR1 SGDLS, CDR2 YYNGEE. There are 17 residues in the CDR3. Here the CDR3 DNA reads TGTGCCAGCAGCGTAGGACCAAAACCTTCCCTTCGGGAGACCCAGTACTTC. Protein sequence: CASSVGPKPSLRETQYF.

This rearrangement joins TRBV12-3 or TRBV12-4 to TRBJ2-7; D is tentatively TRBD1 or TRBD2 (5 bases each). V gave up 6 bases and J gave up 0 bases, with 15 bases separating them. The CDR3 covers 15 residues. The CDR3 here is CASSHSGTDSYEQYF. In DNA, the CDR3 is TGTGCCAGCAGCCATTCCGGGACGGACTCCTACGAGCAGTACTTC.

This clonotype was observed many times. The CDR3 region has the DNA TGTGCCAGCAGTCCCGAACTGGGGACCCAGTACTTC. It specifies CASSPELGTQYF. The rearrangement uses TRBV12-3 or TRBV12-4 and TRBJ2-5, with D unclear. V was pared by 5 bases and J by 7 bases, with 11 bases between. This CDR3 contains 12 residues.

This clonotype was observed many times. The chain employs TRBV12-3 or TRBV12-4 and TRBJ2-2; 7 bases match TRBD2. The V gene end was trimmed by 6 bases and the J gene end by 4 bases; junction bases not matched to a gene: 8. The CDR3 runs to 15 residues. CDR3 DNA sequence: TGTGCCAGCAGCACCGCGGGGGTCGGCACCGGGGAGCTGTTTTTT. This encodes CASSTAGVGTGELFF.